The clone carrying this T cell receptor (beta chain) was observed once. Its antigen is unidentified. This sample is drawn from a study of tumor-infiltrating lymphocytes in localized non-small cell lung cancer. The wider study: From each patient, both tumor and uninvolved lung, non-adjacent to tumor, were sampled.

Study-wide results and caveats: Available tissue quantity limited TCR sequencing to a patient subset.

Germline V gene sequence: CDR1 SGHRS, CDR2 YFSETQ. Trimming pared 2 bases from V and 2 bases from J, leaving 8 bases between. CDR3 length equals 14 residues. The protocol was immunoSEQ multiplex PCR, while the TCRdb copy is restricted to in-frame clones and leaves out a portion. The sample yields about 24,000 clones, roughly two thirds seen once. The TCR comes from a human donor with non-small cell lung cancer. What was sequenced was lung tumor tissue. The rearrangement joins TRBV5-1 to TRBJ2-1; no clear D. CDR3 protein: CASSLSRAYNEQFF. CDR3 DNA: TGCGCCAGCAGCTTATCTCGCGCCTACAATGAGCAGTTCTTC.